These 13 T cell receptor beta chains were sequenced from one sample in a study of OX40 agonist ivuxolimab in advanced cancers. The library was produced with the immunoSEQ multiplex PCR assay. TCRdb re-hosts the immuneACCESS table, in-frame sequences only. Its copies lack some clones; in the studies checked, an unresolved V gene accounts for under half of them, and the cause for the rest is not known. The sample table shows 30,000 to 40,000 clones, and over 75% are seen once. The top ten constitute 10% to 11% of the sample. The sample here was CD4+ or CD8+ T cells sorted from blood, taken in a trial of the OX40 agonist ivuxolimab. All receptors derive from an adult with an advanced solid tumor such as melanoma, head and neck, liver or kidney cancer.

This clone was seen a single time. The chain is built from TRBV19 and TRBJ2-7; D remains ambiguous. The germline V and J ends were trimmed by 5 bases and 3 bases, with 11 bases remaining between them. Germline V gene lookup returns CDR1 LNHDA and CDR2 SQIVND (reference sequence). The CDR3 is 13 residues long. This CDR3 is CASSADFYYEQYF. DNA for the CDR3: TGTGCCAGTAGTGCCGACTTTTACTACGAGCAGTACTTC.

The V and J genes are TRBV6-1 and TRBJ1-5; D uncertain. Germline lookup yields CDR1 MNHNS and CDR2 SASEGT. The CDR3 contains 12 residues. Trimming took 7 bases from V and 6 from J, leaving 10 bases between them. CDR3 amino acids: CASNRRTQPQHF. The DNA for the CDR3 is TGTGCCAGCAATCGCAGGACTCAGCCCCAGCATTTT.

The chain combines TRBV30 with TRBJ1-4, with 8 bases aligning to TRBD1. CDR3 length: 16 amino acids. V dropped 2 bases and J dropped 0; count of bases not matched to a gene: 5. Germline V CDR1 and CDR2: GTSNPN, SVGIG (reference sequence). This CDR3 reads CAWSRDRSATNEKLFF. The DNA for the CDR3 is TGTGCCTGGAGTAGGGACAGGAGTGCAACTAATGAAAAACTGTTTTTT.

The rearrangement uses TRBV6-5 and TRBJ2-7; no clear D gene. The V end was cut by 0 bases, the J end by 6 bases, with 9 bases between. This CDR3 spans 13 amino acids. The V gene's germline CDR1 is MNHEY and CDR2 SVGAGI. The CDR3 reads CASSYSTPSEQYF. CDR3 sequence (DNA): TGTGCCAGCAGTTACTCGACCCCAAGCGAGCAGTACTTC.

This rearrangement joins TRBV6-6 to TRBJ1-4; D gene ambiguous. Trimming cost V 0 bases and J 7 bases, with 9 bases left between them. The CDR3 is made up of 14 amino acids. Germline loops: CDR1 MNHNY, CDR2 SVGAGI (reference sequence). Here the CDR3 reads CASSYSGGGEKLFF. The CDR3 region has the DNA TGTGCCAGCAGTTACTCGGGTGGAGGTGAAAAACTGTTTTTT.

Comment on this clone: Distinct nucleotide sequences in the sample also encode this CDR3. The chain couples TRBV9 to TRBJ1-5; D ambiguous. Deletions cut 3 bases from V and 2 bases from J, with 9 bases between. Looked up from germline, CDR1 is SGDLS and CDR2 is YYNGEE. The CDR3 length is 14 residues. CDR3 bases: TGTGCCAGCAGCGCCGGCAGAGGCAATCAGCCCCAGCATTTT. It yields the protein CASSAGRGNQPQHF.

The V gene is TRBV2, the J gene TRBJ2-3, with D possibly TRBD1 on 6 matching bases. The germline CDR1 and CDR2 sequences are SNHLY and FYNNEI. Trimming took off 7 bases at V and 0 bases at J, with 17 bases between the two ends. The CDR3 has 16 amino acids. Here the CDR3 reads CASTVLQGSSTDTQYF. CDR3 sequence (DNA): TGTGCCAGCACTGTATTACAGGGATCTAGCACAGATACGCAGTATTTT.

The CDR3 nucleotides are TGTGCCAGCAGCGTAGAGAGGGGACCGTGGGAGACCCAGTACTTC. This sequence encodes CASSVERGPWETQYF. The V gene is TRBV9, the J gene TRBJ2-5, with D possibly being TRBD1 or TRBD2 (5 bases each). CDR1 and CDR2 from the germline V gene are SGDLS and YYNGEE. Trimming took 0 bases from V and 5 from J, leaving 14 bases between them. The CDR3 totals 15 residues. The entire variable domain, with the rest obtained from reference TRBV9 and TRBJ2-5, is as follows: DSGVTQTPKHLITATGQRVTLRCSPRSGDLSVYWYQQSLDQGLQFLIQYYNGEERAKGNILERFSAQQFPDLHSELNLSSLELGDSALYFCASSVERGPWETQYFGPGTRLLVL.

The chain uses TRBV2 and TRBJ1-3, with D perhaps matching TRBD1 (6 bases). V lost 3 bases to trimming and J lost 3 bases, with 12 bases between them. Germline CDR1 reads SNHLY; CDR2 reads FYNNEI. The CDR3 covers 15 residues. In DNA form, the CDR3 reads TGTGCCAGCAGTGACAGGGAACAGGGTGGAAACACCATATATTTT. Translation gives CASSDREQGGNTIYF.

The genes are TRBV7-3 and TRBJ2-2; D is tentatively TRBD1 or TRBD2 (5 bases each). Germline CDR1 and CDR2: SGHTA and FQGTGA. The length of the CDR3 is 15 residues. Trimming left V 5 bases short and J 3 bases short, with 13 bases between. Here the CDR3 DNA reads TGTGCCAGCAGCCCCGGTGGGGGATACACCGGGGAGCTGTTTTTT. Residues: CASSPGGGYTGELFF.

The chain combines TRBV28 with TRBJ2-7; D is ambiguous. V was trimmed by 5 bases and J by 8 bases, leaving 10 bases between them. The CDR3 contains 11 residues. Germline V gene lookup returns CDR1 MDHEN and CDR2 SYDVKM. For the CDR3, the DNA is TGTGCCAGCAGTCCACGCGACAAGCAGTACTTC. This gives the protein CASSPRDKQYF.

For the CDR3, the DNA is TGTGCCAGCAGTTCCTCGACCACATTGGATTCACCCCTCCACTTT. Translated, it gives CASSSSTTLDSPLHF. V is TRBV28 and J is TRBJ1-6; no reliable D call. Per the germline V gene, CDR1 is MDHEN and CDR2 is SYDVKM. The CDR3 has 15 amino acids. V dropped 4 bases and J dropped 8 bases, with 15 bases sitting between them.

The count of this clone is one. The V gene is TRBV4-1, the J gene TRBJ2-1; D is perhaps TRBD1 (6 bases). The germline V and J ends were trimmed by 0 bases and 7 bases, with 10 bases remaining between them. There are 14 residues in the CDR3. Germline CDR1 MGHRA, CDR2 YSYEKL. The CDR3 DNA sequence: TGCGCCAGCAGCCAAGATTACAGGGATAATGAGCAGTTCTTC. This encodes CASSQDYRDNEQFF.